The source of this T cell receptor (beta chain) is a study of low-dose radiotherapy and immunotherapy resistance in tumors. At the level of the study: Ipilimumab 1 mg/kg every six weeks, together with nivolumab 240 mg every two weeks, was given intravenously to patients.

It was with a constant-region primer and a V-primer adapter that TCRs were amplified over roughly 20 PCR cycles. TCRdb reprocessed the reads via MiXCR and lists one record per CDR3 protein. The sample has 40,000 to 65,000 distinct CDR3 sequences, 33% seen once. A word on this clonotype: This probably arose from a read error, given a far larger clone one base away.

CDR1 is MNHEY and CDR2 is SMNVEV in the germline V gene (reference sequence). V was pared by 6 bases and J by 5 bases, with 13 bases between. This CDR3 has 14 residues. Regarding time point: after trial treatment. Treatment reported: LDRT plus nivolumab, ipilimumab, low-dose cyclophosphamide and aspirin (RACIN trial). The receptor was isolated from a male donor with rectosigmoid adenocarcinoma. The sequencing used PBMCs, collected after low-dose radiotherapy plus immunotherapy. This chain connects TRBV27 to TRBJ2-2; TRBD2 might be the D (5 bases). The CDR3 protein is CASRPFRGTGELFF. The CDR3 nucleotides are TGTGCCAGCAGGCCCTTTCGGGGAACCGGGGAGCTGTTTTTT.